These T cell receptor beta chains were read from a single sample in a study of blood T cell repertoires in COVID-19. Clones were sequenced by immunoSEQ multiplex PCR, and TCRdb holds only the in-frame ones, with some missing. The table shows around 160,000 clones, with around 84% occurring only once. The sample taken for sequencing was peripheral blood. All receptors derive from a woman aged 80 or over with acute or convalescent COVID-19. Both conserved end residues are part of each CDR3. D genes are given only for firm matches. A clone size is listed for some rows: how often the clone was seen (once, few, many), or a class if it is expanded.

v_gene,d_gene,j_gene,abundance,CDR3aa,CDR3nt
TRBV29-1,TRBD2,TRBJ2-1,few,CSARLAGGLRFF,TGCAGCGCCAGACTAGCGGGAGGGCTAAGGTTCTTC
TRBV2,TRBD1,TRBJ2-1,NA,CASNGQGNEQFF,TGTGCCAGCAATGGACAGGGCAATGAGCAGTTCTTC
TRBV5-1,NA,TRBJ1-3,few,CASSLEQGGNTIYF,TGCGCCAGCAGCTTGGAACAGGGTGGGAACACCATATATTTT
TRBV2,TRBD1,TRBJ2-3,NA,CASRGTGTADTQYF,TGTGCCAGCAGGGGGACAGGAACGGCAGATACGCAGTATTTT
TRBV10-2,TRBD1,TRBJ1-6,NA,CASRGQGYNSPLHF,TGCGCCAGCAGAGGACAGGGTTATAATTCACCCCTCCACTTT
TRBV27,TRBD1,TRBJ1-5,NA,CASRKGTGNGPQHF,TGTGCCAGCAGAAAAGGGACAGGGAATGGGCCCCAGCATTTT
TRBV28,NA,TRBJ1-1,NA,CASSLSGATEAFF,TGTGCCAGCAGTTTATCGGGTGCCACTGAAGCTTTCTTT
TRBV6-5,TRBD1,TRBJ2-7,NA,CASSYRTGGDEQYF,TGTGCCAGCAGTTACAGGACAGGGGGCGATGAGCAGTACTTC
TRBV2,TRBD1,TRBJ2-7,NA,CASRLGQGAREQYF,TGTGCCAGCAGACTTGGACAGGGGGCGAGGGAGCAGTACTTC
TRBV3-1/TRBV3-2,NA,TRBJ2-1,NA,CASSVRGLNEQFF,TGTGCCAGCAGCGTGCGTGGGCTTAATGAGCAGTTCTTC
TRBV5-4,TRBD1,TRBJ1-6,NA,CASSLQPGQGANSPLHF,TGTGCCAGCAGCTTGCAACCGGGACAGGGGGCAAATTCACCCCTCCACTTT
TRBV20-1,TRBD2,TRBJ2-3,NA,CSASGGGDTQYF,TGCAGTGCTAGTGGCGGGGGGGATACGCAGTATTTT
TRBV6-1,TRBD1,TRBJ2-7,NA,CASSEEDRGWWESPYEQYF,TGTGCCAGCAGTGAAGAGGACAGGGGTTGGTGGGAGAGCCCCTACGAGCAGTACTTC
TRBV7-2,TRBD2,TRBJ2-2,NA,CASSLGSGGATGELFF,TGTGCCAGCAGCTTAGGTAGCGGGGGGGCCACCGGGGAGCTGTTTTTT
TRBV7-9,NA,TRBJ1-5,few,CASSLEGRYQPQHF,TGTGCCAGCAGCCTCGAGGGCAGATATCAGCCCCAGCATTTT
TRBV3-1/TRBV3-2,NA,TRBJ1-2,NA,CASSQARGHSAYTF,TGTGCCAGCAGCCAAGCTCGCGGGCACTCGGCCTACACCTTC
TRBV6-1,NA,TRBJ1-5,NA,CASSLQGDSNQPQHF,TGTGCCAGCAGTCTACAGGGAGATAGCAATCAGCCCCAGCATTTT
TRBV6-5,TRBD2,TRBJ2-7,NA,CASSPSGLAAYEQYF,TGTGCCAGCAGCCCCAGTGGACTAGCGGCTTACGAGCAGTACTTC
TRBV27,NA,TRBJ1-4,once,CASSFSRRREKLFF,TGTGCCAGCAGTTTTTCCAGGAGGCGGGAAAAACTGTTTTTT
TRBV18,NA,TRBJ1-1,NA,CASSPPSGTREAFF,TGTGCCAGCTCACCACCTTCGGGGACAAGAGAAGCTTTCTTT
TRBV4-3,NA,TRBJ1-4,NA,CASSQTGLGEKLFF,TGCGCCAGCAGCCAAACAGGGCTAGGTGAAAAACTGTTTTTT
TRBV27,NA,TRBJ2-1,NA,CASSLFRQVGSEQFF,TGTGCCAGCAGTTTATTTCGACAGGTCGGTAGTGAGCAGTTCTTC
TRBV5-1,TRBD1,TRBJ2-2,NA,CASTGTGLNTGELFF,TGCGCCAGCACAGGGACAGGACTGAACACCGGGGAGCTGTTTTTT
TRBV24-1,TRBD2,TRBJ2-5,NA,CATSDTGPGLVPETQYF,TGTGCCACCAGTGATACGGGCCCGGGACTAGTTCCGGAGACCCAGTACTTC